This is a list of T cell receptor beta chains from one sample in a study of blood T cell repertoires in COVID-19. Profiled with immunoSEQ multiplex PCR; TCRdb holds only in-frame clones, not every one. The table shows about 320,000 clones, with roughly 85% occurring only once. Sequencing used peripheral blood. These receptors all come from a human donor in a cohort sampled during active COVID-19. Both conserved end residues are part of each CDR3. A D gene is named only where the DNA matches it firmly. For some rows the clone size is stated as once, few or many, or as a class when expanded; others skip it.

TGCGCCAGCAGCTTGAGACAGGGTCTTGGGGGATCTGAAAAACTGTTTTTT,CASSLRQGLGGSEKLFF,TRBJ1-4,-,TRBD1,TRBV5-1
TGTGCCAGCAGTTCGGGACAGCCACCTGAAGCTTTCTTT,CASSSGQPPEAFF,TRBJ1-1,-,TRBD1,TRBV28
TGTGCCAGCAGTGAAGCAGTAGGGGTAGCTTTCTTT,CASSEAVGVAFF,TRBJ1-1,-,-,TRBV2
TGTGCCACTTTTAACTATGGCTACACCTTC,CATFNYGYTF,TRBJ1-2,-,-,TRBV27
TGTGCCAGCAGCCAAGTCCTGGTGTCTAGCGGGGGCAATGAGCAGTTCTTC,CASSQVLVSSGGNEQFF,TRBJ2-1,-,TRBD2,TRBV4-2
TGTGCCACCAGTGATTCCGGGATCCAAGAGACCCAGTACTTC,CATSDSGIQETQYF,TRBJ2-5,-,-,TRBV24-1
TGTGCCAGTAGATCGATTCGGACAGGGCAGGATCCCATGGCTGAAGCTTTCTTT,CASRSIRTGQDPMAEAFF,TRBJ1-1,-,TRBD1,TRBV19
TGTGCCAGCAGAGGCAGACAGGGAACCGGCGGGGAGCTGTTTTTT,CASRGRQGTGGELFF,TRBJ2-2,-,TRBD1,TRBV9
TGTGCCACCAGTGACTTCGACAGGGGCCCGCACGAGCAGTACTTC,CATSDFDRGPHEQYF,TRBJ2-7,-,TRBD1,TRBV24-1
TGTGCCAGCAATGGGGGGAGCACAGATACGCAGTATTTT,CASNGGSTDTQYF,TRBJ2-3,-,-,TRBV2
TGTGCCAGCAGACTACGCCGGAGGTCCCCGCGATTCACAGATACGCAGTATTTT,CASRLRRRSPRFTDTQYF,TRBJ2-3,-,-,TRBV6-4
TGTGCCAGCAGCCACCCCCGCGGGGGGGCTCGGAGAGATACGCAGTATTTT,CASSHPRGGARRDTQYF,TRBJ2-3,-,TRBD2,TRBV7-2
TGCGCCAGCAGCTCCTCCGGGGTGGCCTATGGCTACACCTTC,CASSSSGVAYGYTF,TRBJ1-2,few,-,TRBV5-1
TGTGCCAGCAGCCACGGACTAGTTGAGCAGTTCTTC,CASSHGLVEQFF,TRBJ2-1,-,TRBD2,TRBV7-2
TGTGCCAGCAGCGTAGGACAGAGCTCCTATAATTCACCCCTCCACTTT,CASSVGQSSYNSPLHF,TRBJ1-6,-,-,TRBV9